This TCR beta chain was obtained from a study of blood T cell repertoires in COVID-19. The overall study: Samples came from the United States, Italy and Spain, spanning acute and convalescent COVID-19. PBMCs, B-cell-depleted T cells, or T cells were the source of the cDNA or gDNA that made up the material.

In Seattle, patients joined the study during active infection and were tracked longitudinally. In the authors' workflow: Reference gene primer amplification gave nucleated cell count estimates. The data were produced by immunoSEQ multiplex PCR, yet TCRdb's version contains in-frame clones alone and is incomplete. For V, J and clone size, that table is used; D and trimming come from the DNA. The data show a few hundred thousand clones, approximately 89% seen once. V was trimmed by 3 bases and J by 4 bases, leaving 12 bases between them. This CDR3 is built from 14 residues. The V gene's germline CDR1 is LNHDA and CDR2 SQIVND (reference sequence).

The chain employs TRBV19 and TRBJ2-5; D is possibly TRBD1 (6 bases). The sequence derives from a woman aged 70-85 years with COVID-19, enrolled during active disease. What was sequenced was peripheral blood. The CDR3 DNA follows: TGTGCCAGTAGTATGGCCACAGGGCCAGAGACCCAGTACTTC. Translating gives CASSMATGPETQYF. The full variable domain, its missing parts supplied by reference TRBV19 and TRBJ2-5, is DGGITQSPKYLFRKEGQNVTLSCEQNLNHDAMYWYRQDPGQGLRLIYYSQIVNDFQKGDIAEGYSVSREKKESFPLTVTSAQKNPTAFYLCASSMATGPETQYFGPGTRLLVL.